This T cell receptor (beta chain) was obtained from a study of blood T cell repertoires in COVID-19 (dated by TCRdb to 2020 to 2022). With regard to the full study: The collaborator samples originated in the United States, Italy and Spain and spanned the acute and convalescent phases of COVID-19. The material from the prospective study consisted of cDNA or gDNA derived from T cells, B-cell-depleted T cells, or PBMCs. Subjects who had been exposed to COVID-19, were actively infected with it, or had recovered from it provided the deeply sampled blood TCRbeta repertoires that made up the dataset. The repertoires were made available in a free public database intended to serve as a resource for research on the immune response to SARS-CoV-2. Samples came from the ongoing ImmuneRACE study (first 160 participants) plus 1,254 subjects from 6 global collaborators. A de-identified subject ID, COVID-19 status, age in years and sex were almost always included in the sample metadata. Where available, HLA class I and class II types were taken from metadata supplied by the sample provider and were not determined by assay-based typing. Overall study outcomes, separate from this receptor: The quantity of clinical and demographic metadata differed by source and by participant and was supplied without curation.

A note on this clone: Its antigen is unknown. Base qualities were left out, and no much larger clone turns up one base away.

The germline V gene provides CDR1 MDHEN and CDR2 SYDVKM. The germline V and J ends show losses of 7 bases and 1 base respectively, and no gene match explains 10 bases of the junction. Reading from cysteine to phenylalanine, the CDR3 counts 16 amino acids. Only CDR3 DNA is held: 48 bases, read in frame from base 1. TCRbeta CDR3 regions were amplified from genomic DNA by means of the immunoSEQ Assay, a bias-controlled multiplex PCR. Per the source publication's procedure: The number of nucleated cells in each sample was estimated by amplification of reference gene primers within the assay. Sequence reads were collapsed and filtered to measure the absolute abundance of every unique TCRbeta CDR3 rearrangement. Productive Simpson clonality was computed per sample as the square root of Simpson's diversity index over productive rearrangements. As stored in TCRdb, this immuneACCESS dataset retains in-frame rearrangements with V and J assigned. A fraction of the clones does not appear; measured against another copy, unresolved V genes explain less than half of the discrepancy, and the remainder lacks a known reason. V and J calls and clone size are as listed in that table; D and trimming were resolved from the DNA. The sample table contains under 400,000 clones; only one count was recorded for about 90% of them. The ten largest clones represent over 0.9% of the sample.

Enrolling through a virtual design, the prospective study's participants ranged in age from roughly 18 to 95 years and lived across around 25 United States geographic areas. To assign participants to cohorts, the prospective study relied on clinical history that participants themselves reported in a screening survey and a study questionnaire. A participant counted as exposed if, within 2 weeks of entering the study, that participant had been in contact with someone who had a PCR-confirmed or clinician-diagnosed COVID-19 case. Each participant in the prospective study had whole blood, serum and a nasopharyngeal or oropharyngeal swab collected by mobile phlebotomists. Participants in the prospective study had the option to provide additional blood draws and questionnaires over a 2-month period. Blood samples from the prospective study were shipped frozen or at room temperature prior to DNA extraction.

The receptor was isolated from a woman aged 25 to 45 who had been exposed to COVID-19. The sample taken for sequencing was PBMCs or T cells enriched from blood (not recorded which). The rearranged chain carries TRBV28 and TRBJ2-1, and 7 junction bases match TRBD2. The CDR3 protein sequence reads: CASTLGGALSYNEQFF. The DNA sequence reads TGTGCCAGCACCCTGGGAGGGGCGTTGTCCTACAATGAGCAGTTCTTC.